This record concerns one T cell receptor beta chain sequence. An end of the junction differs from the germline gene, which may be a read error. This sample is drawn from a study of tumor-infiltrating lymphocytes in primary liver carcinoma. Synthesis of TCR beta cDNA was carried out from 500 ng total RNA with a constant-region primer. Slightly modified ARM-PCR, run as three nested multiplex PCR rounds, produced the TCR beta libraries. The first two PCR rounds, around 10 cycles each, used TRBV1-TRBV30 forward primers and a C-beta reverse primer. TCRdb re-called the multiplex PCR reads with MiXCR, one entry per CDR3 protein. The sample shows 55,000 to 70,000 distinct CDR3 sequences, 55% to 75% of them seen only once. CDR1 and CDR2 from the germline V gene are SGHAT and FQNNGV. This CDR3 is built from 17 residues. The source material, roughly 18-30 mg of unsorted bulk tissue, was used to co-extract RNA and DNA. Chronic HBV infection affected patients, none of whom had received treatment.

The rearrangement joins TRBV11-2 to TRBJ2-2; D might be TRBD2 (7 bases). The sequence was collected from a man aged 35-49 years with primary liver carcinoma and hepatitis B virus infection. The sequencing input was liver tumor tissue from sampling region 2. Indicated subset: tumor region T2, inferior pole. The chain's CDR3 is CTSSLALGGANTGEQFF. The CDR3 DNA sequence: TGTACCAGCAGCTTAGCATTAGGGGGGGCGAACACTGGGGAGCAGTTTTTT.